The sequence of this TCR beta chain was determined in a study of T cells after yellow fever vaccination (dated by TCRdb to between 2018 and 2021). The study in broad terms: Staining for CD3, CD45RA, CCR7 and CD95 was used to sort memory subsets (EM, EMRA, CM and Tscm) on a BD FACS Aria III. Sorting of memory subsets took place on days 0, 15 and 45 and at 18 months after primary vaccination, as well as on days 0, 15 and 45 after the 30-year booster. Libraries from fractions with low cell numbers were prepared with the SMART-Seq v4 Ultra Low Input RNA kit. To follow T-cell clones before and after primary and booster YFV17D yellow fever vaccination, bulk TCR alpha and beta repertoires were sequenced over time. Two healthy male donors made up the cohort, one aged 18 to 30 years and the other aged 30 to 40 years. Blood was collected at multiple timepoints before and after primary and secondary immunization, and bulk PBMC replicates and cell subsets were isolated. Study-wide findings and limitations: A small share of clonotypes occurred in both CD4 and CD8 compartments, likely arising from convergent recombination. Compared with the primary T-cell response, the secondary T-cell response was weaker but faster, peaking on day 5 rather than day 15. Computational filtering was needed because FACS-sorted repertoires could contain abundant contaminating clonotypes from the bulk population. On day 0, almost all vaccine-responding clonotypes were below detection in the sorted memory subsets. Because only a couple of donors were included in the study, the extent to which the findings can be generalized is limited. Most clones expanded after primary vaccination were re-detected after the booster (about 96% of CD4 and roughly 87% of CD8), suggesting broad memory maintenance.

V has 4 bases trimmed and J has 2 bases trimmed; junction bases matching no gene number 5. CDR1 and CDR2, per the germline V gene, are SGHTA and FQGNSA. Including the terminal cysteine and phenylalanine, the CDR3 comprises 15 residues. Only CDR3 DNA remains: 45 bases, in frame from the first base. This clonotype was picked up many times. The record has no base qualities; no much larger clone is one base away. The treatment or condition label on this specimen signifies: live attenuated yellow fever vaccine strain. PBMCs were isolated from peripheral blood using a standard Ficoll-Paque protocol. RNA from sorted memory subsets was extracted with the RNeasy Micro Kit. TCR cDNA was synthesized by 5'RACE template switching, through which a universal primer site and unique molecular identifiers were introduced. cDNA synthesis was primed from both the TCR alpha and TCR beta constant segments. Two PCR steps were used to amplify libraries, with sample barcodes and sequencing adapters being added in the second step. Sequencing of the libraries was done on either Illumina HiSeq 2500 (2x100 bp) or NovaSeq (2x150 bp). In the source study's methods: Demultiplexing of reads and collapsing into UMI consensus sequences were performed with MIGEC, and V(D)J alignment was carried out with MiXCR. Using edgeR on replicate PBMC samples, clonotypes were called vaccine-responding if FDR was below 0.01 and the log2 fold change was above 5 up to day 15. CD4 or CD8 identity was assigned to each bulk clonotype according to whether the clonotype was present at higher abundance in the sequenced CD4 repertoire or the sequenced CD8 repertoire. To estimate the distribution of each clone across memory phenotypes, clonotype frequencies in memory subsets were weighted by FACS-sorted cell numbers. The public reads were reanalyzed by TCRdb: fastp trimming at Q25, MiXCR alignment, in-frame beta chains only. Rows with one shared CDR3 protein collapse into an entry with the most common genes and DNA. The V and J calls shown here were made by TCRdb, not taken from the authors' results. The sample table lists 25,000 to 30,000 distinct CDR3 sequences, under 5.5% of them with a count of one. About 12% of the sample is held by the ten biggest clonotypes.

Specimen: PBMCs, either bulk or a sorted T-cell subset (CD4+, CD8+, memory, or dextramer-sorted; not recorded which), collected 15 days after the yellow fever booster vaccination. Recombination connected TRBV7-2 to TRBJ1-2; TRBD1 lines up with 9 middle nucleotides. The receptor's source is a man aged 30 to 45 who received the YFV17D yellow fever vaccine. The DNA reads TGTGCCAGCAGCTCCCGGGACAGGGTAAACTATGGCTACACCTTC. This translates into CASSSRDRVNYGYTF.